The rows below give T cell receptor beta chains drawn from one sample of a study of T cells expressing NK-cell markers. TCRdb re-called the 5' RACE reads and gives one entry per CDR3 protein, without DNA. The table lists fewer than 400,000 distinct CDR3 sequences. Sequencing was done on a sample of blood T cells: a sorted CD56 or NKG2C T cell subset, CD4+ or CD8+ T cells, or bulk PBMC T cells (not recorded which). The receptor source for this set is a man aged 18-75 years in good health. Both conserved end residues are part of each CDR3.

>13|TRBJ1-2|TRBV3-1
CASSQVPGQGYTF
>15|TRBJ2-4|TRBV12-3/TRBV12-4
CASSGQGETKNIQYF
>15|TRBJ2-7|TRBV6-2/TRBV6-3
CASSQPGQATYEQYF
>13|TRBJ2-2|TRBV12-3/TRBV12-4
CASTAGLRRELFF
>14|TRBJ1-1|TRBV6-1
CASSPTQTPTEAFF
>16|TRBJ1-5|TRBV6-2/TRBV6-3
CASSYSGGDGDQPQHF
>16|TRBJ2-4|TRBV29-1
CSALHVAGGPGNIQYF
>14|TRBJ2-3|TRBV3-1
CASSQETGVGMQYF
>18|TRBJ2-5|TRBV12-3/TRBV12-4
CASSFGTSGGRYQETQYF
>16|TRBJ2-2|TRBV20-1
CSASNRGRLSTGELFF
>15|TRBJ2-3|TRBV6-5
CASSYRGLGTDTQYF
>15|TRBJ2-7|TRBV11-2
CASSPRGHSTYEQYF
>18|TRBJ2-5|TRBV4-2
CASSRGQLTSGGGETQYF
>13|TRBJ2-5|TRBV2
CASNPRQGATQYF
>14|TRBJ1-6|TRBV7-9
CASSFIQINSPLHF
>16|TRBJ2-2|TRBV25-1
CASNTLGSANTGELFF
>16|TRBJ2-4|TRBV13
CASSLAGALAKNIQYF
>14|TRBJ2-1|TRBV25-1
CASSQGRSYNEQFF
>15|TRBJ1-1|TRBV5-1
CASSFGKQENTEAFF
>14|TRBJ2-3|TRBV12-3/TRBV12-4
CASSSSGGRDTQYF
>16|TRBJ1-6|TRBV28
CASSVVASSYNSPLHF
>19|TRBJ2-2|TRBV7-2
CASSLAPSGGAGNTGELFF
>16|TRBJ1-2|TRBV12-3/TRBV12-4
CASTPGAGVRNYGYTF
>13|TRBJ1-1|TRBV29-1
CSGSLTPNTEAFF
>15|TRBJ2-1|TRBV28
CASRASGGAYNEQFF
>13|TRBJ1-2|TRBV27
CASSRTGLIGYTF
>18|TRBJ2-7|TRBV4-1
CASSHPGQTTGRGYEQYF
>13|TRBJ2-7|TRBV20-1
CSASGGIRYEQYF
>14|TRBJ1-5|TRBV12-3/TRBV12-4
CASSSFGVNQPQHF
>15|TRBJ2-7|TRBV11-2
CASSLGDYRAYEQYF
>14|TRBJ2-5|TRBV12-5
CASGQGTVQETQYF
>17|TRBJ2-2|TRBV11-2
CASSFRRGGPDTGELFF
>15|TRBJ2-2|TRBV5-1
CASSRTGGNTGELFF
>15|TRBJ2-1|TRBV7-8
CASSSAEGAYNEQFF
>14|TRBJ1-4|TRBV27
CASSLLSTNEKLFF
>13|TRBJ1-2|TRBV5-1
CASSAGQVYGYTF
>16|TRBJ2-2|TRBV7-9
CASSPPRGGRTGELFF
>18|TRBJ2-1|TRBV5-1
CASSFTSGGPSSYNEQFF
>13|TRBJ2-2|TRBV30
CGGGLMNTGELFF
>14|TRBJ1-6|TRBV7-9
CASSSGQSSSPLHF
>13|TRBJ2-5|TRBV6-5
CASSYSRQETQYF
>14|TRBJ1-1|TRBV20-1
CSARDMFGGTEAFF
>13|TRBJ1-1|TRBV20-1
CSASIPGNTEAFF
>12|TRBJ2-1|TRBV28
CASSPLLGEQFF
>15|TRBJ2-7|TRBV28
CASSPTLGLKSEQYF
>14|TRBJ2-3|TRBV5-1
CASSLGVLEDTQYF